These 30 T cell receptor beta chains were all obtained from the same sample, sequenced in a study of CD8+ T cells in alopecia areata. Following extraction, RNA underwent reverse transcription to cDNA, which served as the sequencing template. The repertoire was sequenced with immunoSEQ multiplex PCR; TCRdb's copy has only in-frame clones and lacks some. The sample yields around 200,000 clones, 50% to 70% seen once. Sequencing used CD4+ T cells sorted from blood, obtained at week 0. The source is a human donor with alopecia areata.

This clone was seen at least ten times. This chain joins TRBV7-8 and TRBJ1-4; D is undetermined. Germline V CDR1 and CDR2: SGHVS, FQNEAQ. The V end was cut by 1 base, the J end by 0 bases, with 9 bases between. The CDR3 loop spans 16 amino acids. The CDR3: CASSLDFPATNEKLFF. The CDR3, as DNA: TGTGCCAGCAGCTTAGACTTCCCAGCAACTAATGAAAAACTGTTTTTT.

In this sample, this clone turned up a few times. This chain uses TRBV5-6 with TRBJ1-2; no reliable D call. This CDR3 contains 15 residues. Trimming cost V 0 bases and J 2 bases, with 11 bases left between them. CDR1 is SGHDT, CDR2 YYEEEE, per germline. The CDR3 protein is CASSLGTTRNYGYTF. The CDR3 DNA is TGTGCCAGCAGCTTGGGAACTACGAGAAACTATGGCTACACCTTC.

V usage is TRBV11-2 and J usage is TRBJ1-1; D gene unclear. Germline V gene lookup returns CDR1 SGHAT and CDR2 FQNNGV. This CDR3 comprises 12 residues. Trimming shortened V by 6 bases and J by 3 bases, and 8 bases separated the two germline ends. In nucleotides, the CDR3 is TGTGCCAGCAGTTTGACGGACACTGAAGCTTTCTTT. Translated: CASSLTDTEAFF. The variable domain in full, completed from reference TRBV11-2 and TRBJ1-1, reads EAGVAQSPRYKIIEKRQSVAFWCNPISGHATLYWYQQILGQGPKLLIQFQNNGVVDDSQLPKDRFSAERLKGVDSTLKIQPAKLEDSAVYLCASSLTDTEAFFGQGTRLTVV.

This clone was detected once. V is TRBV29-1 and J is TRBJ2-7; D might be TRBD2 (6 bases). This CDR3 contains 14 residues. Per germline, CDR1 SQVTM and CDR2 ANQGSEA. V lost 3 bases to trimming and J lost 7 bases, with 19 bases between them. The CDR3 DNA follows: TGCAGCGTTGATGTTAATTCTGGAGGGAGGGAGCAGTACTTC. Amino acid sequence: CSVDVNSGGREQYF.

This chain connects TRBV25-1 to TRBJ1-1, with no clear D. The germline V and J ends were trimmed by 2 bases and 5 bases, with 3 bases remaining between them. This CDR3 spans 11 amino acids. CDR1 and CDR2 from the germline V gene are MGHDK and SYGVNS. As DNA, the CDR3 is TGTGCCAGCAGTGAAGGGACTGAAGCTTTCTTT. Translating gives CASSEGTEAFF.

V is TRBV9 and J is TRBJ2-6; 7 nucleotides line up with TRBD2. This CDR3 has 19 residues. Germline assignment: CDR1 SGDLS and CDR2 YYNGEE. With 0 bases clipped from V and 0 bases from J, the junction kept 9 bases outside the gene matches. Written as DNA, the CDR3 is TGTGCCAGCAGCGTAGGGCTCGGGAGGAACCCCTCTGGGGCCAACGTCCTGACTTTC. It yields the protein CASSVGLGRNPSGANVLTF.

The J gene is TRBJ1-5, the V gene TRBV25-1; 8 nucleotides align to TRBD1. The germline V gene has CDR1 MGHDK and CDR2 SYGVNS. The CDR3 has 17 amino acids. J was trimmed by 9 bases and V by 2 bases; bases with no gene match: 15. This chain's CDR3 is CASSETESGTGSWPQHF. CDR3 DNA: TGTGCCAGCAGTGAAACCGAATCTGGGACAGGTTCCTGGCCCCAGCATTTT.

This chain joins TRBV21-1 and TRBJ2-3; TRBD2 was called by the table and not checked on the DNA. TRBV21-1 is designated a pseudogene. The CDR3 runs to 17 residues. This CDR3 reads CASTHDFRGKVADTQYF. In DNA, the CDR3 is TGTGCCAGCACCCACGACTTTCGGGGTAAGGTAGCAGATACGCAGTATTTT.

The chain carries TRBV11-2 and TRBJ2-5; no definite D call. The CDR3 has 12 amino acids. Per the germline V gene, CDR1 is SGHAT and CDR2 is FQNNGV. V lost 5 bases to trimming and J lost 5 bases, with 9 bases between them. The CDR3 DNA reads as TGTGCCAGCAGCCTCAACACCGAGACCCAGTACTTC. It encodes CASSLNTETQYF.

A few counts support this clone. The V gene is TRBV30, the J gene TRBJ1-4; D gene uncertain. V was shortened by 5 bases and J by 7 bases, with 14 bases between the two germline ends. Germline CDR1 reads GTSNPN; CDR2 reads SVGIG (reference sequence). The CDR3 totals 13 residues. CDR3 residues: CAWGDLRAEKLFF. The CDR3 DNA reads TGTGCCTGGGGGGATCTCCGGGCTGAAAAACTGTTTTTT. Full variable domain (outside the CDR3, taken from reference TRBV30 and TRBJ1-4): SQTIHQWPATLVQPVGSPLSLECTVEGTSNPNLYWYRQAAGRGLQLLFYSVGIGQISSEVPQNLSASRPQDRQFILSSKKLLLSDSGFYLCAWGDLRAEKLFFGSGTQLSVL.

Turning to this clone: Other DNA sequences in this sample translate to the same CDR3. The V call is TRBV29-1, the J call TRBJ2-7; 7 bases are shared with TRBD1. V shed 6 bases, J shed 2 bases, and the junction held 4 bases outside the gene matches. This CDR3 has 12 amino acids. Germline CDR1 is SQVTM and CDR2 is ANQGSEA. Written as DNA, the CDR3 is TGCAGCGTCCGACAGGGACCCTACGAGCAGTACTTC. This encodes CSVRQGPYEQYF.

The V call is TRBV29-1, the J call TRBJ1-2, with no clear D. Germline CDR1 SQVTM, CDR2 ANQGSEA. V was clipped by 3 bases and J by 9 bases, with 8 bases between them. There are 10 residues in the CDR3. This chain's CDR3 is CSVDVISYTF. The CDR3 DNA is TGCAGCGTTGATGTGATTAGCTACACCTTC.

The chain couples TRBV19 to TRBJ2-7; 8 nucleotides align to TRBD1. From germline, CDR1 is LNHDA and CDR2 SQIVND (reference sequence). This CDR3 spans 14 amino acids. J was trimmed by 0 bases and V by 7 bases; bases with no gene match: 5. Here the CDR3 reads CASNDRGGSYEQYF. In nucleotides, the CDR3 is TGTGCCAGTAATGACAGGGGTGGCTCCTACGAGCAGTACTTC.

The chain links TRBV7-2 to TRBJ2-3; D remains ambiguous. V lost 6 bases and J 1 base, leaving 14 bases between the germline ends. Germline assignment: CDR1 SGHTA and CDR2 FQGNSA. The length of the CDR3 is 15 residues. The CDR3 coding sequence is TGTGCCAGCAGGTTTTATTCCCCTGGCACAGATACGCAGTATTTT. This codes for CASRFYSPGTDTQYF.

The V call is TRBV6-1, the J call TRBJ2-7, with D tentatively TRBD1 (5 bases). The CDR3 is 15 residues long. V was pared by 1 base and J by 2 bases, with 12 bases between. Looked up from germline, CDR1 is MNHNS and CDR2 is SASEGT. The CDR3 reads CASSEGTGRTYEQYF. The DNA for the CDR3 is TGTGCCAGCAGTGAAGGAACAGGCCGGACCTACGAGCAGTACTTC.

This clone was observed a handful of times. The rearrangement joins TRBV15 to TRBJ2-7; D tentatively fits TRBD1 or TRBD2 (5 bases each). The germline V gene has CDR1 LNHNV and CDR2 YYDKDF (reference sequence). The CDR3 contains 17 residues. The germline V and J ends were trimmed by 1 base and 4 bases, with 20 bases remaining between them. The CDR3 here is CATSRATGTHRAYEQYF. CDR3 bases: TGTGCCACCAGCAGAGCGACCGGGACCCATAGGGCGTACGAGCAGTACTTC.

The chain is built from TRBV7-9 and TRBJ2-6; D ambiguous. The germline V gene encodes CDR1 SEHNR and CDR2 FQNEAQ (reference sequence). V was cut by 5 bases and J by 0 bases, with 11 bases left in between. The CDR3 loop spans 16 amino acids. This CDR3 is CASSARPGSGANVLTF. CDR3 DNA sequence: TGTGCCAGCAGCGCCCGTCCTGGCTCTGGGGCCAACGTCCTGACTTTC.

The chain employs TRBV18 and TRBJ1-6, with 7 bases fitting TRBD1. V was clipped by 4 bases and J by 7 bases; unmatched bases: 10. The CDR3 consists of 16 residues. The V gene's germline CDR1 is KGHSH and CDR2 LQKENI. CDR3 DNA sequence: TGTGCCAGCTCACTCAACCAGAGACAGGGAAATTCACCCCTCCACTTT. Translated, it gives CASSLNQRQGNSPLHF.

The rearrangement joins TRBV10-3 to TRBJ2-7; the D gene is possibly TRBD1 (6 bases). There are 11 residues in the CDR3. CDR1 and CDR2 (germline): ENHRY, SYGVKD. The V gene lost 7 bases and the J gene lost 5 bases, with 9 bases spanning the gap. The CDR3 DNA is TGTGCCATCACTTCAGGGGACGAGCAGTACTTC. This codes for CAITSGDEQYF.

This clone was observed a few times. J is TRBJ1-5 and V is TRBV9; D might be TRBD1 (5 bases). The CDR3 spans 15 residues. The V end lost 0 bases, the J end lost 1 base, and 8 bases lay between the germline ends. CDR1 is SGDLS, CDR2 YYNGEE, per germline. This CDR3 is CASSVAGESNQPQHF. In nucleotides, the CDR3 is TGTGCCAGCAGCGTAGCGGGGGAAAGCAATCAGCCCCAGCATTTT. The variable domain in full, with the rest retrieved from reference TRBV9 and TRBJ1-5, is DSGVTQTPKHLITATGQRVTLRCSPRSGDLSVYWYQQSLDQGLQFLIQYYNGEERAKGNILERFSAQQFPDLHSELNLSSLELGDSALYFCASSVAGESNQPQHFGDGTRLSIL.

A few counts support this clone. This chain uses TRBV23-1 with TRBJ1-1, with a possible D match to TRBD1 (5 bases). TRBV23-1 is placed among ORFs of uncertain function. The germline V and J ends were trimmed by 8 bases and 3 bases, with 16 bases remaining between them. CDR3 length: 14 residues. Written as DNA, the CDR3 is TGCGCCAGCCGGACACACCTAGGAGACACTGAAGCTTTCTTT. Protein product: CASRTHLGDTEAFF.

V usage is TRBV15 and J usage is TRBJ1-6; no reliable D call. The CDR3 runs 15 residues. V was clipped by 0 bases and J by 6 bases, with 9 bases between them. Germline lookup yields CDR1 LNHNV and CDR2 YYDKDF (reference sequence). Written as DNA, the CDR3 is TGTGCCACCAGCAGAGACATAGGATCTAATTCACCCCTCCACTTT. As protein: CATSRDIGSNSPLHF.

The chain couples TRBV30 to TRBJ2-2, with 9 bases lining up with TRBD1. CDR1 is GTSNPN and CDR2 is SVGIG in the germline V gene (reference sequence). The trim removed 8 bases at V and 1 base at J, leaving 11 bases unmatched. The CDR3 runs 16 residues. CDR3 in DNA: TGTGCCGCGCGAGCTAAGGACAGGGGGAACACCGGGGAGCTGTTTTTT. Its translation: CAARAKDRGNTGELFF.

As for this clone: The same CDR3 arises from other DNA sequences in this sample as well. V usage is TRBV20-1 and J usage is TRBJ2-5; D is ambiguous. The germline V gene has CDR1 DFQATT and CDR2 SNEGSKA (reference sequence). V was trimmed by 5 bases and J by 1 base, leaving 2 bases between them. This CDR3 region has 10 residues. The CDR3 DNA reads TGCAGTGCTTCCCAAGAGACCCAGTACTTC. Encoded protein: CSASQETQYF.

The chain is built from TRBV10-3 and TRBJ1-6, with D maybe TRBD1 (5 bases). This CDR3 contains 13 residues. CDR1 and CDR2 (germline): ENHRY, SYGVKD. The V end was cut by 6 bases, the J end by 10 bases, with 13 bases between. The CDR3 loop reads CAIRQGEGSPLHF. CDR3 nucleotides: TGTGCCATCAGACAAGGGGAGGGGTCACCCCTCCACTTT.

This CDR3 is CASSIPGGITDTQYF. CDR3 in DNA: TGTGCCAGCAGCATCCCGGGGGGCATCACAGATACGCAGTATTTT. This chain joins TRBV9 and TRBJ2-3; a possible D gene is TRBD2 (7 bases). CDR1 is SGDLS and CDR2 is YYNGEE in the germline V gene. Between the trimmed V and J ends, which lost 4 bases and 2 bases, there was a span of 14 bases. The CDR3 has 15 residues. Together with reference TRBV9 and TRBJ2-3, the CDR3 gives the full variable domain: DSGVTQTPKHLITATGQRVTLRCSPRSGDLSVYWYQQSLDQGLQFLIQYYNGEERAKGNILERFSAQQFPDLHSELNLSSLELGDSALYFCASSIPGGITDTQYFGPGTRLTVL.

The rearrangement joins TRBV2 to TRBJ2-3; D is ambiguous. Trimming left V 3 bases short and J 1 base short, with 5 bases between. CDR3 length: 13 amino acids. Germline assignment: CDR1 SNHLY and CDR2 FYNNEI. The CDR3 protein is CASSELGTDTQYF. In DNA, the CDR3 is TGTGCCAGCAGTGAGTTGGGCACAGATACGCAGTATTTT. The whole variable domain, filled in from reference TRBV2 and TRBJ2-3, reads EPEVTQTPSHQVTQMGQEVILRCVPISNHLYFYWYRQILGQKVEFLVSFYNNEISEKSEIFDDQFSVERPDGSNFTLKIRSTKLEDSAMYFCASSELGTDTQYFGPGTRLTVL.

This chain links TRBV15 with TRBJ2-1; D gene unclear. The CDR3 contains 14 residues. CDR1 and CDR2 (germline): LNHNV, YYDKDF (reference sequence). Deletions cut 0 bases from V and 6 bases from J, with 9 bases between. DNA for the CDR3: TGTGCCACCAGCAGAGATCCCCCAGTCAATGAGCAGTTCTTC. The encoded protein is CATSRDPPVNEQFF.

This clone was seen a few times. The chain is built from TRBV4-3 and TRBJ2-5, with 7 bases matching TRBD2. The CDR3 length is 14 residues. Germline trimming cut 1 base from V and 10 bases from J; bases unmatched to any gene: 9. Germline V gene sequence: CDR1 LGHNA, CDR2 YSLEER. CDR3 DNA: TGCGCCAGCAGCCAAGTACCCGGGACTAAAGACCAGTACTTC. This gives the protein CASSQVPGTKDQYF.

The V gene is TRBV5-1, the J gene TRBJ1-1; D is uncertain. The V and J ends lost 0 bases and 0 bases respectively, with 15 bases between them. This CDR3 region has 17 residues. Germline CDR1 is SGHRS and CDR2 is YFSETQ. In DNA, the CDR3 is TGCGCCAGCAGCTTGGTAGGGTTTGGAGAAATGAACACTGAAGCTTTCTTT. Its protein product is CASSLVGFGEMNTEAFF.